Shown below are 21 T cell receptor beta chains from a single sample sequenced in a study of lymphopenia after photon versus proton radiotherapy. Clones were read by immunoSEQ multiplex PCR, and TCRdb kept only the in-frame ones, dropping some. Here the sample spans tens of thousands of clones, 85% to 95% being singletons. The sample consisted of peripheral blood, taken from a patient treated with photon-based radiotherapy. The source is a woman in her 50s with cholangiocarcinoma.

The chain has TRBV18 and TRBJ2-7, with D perhaps being TRBD1 or TRBD2 (7 bases each). With 3 bases removed from V and 7 bases from J, the gap between germline ends came to 19 bases. Germline assignment: CDR1 KGHSH and CDR2 LQKENI. The CDR3 loop spans 15 amino acids. The CDR3 coding sequence is TGTGCCAGCTCACCCAGGGGGGGGTCCTCGGGGGAGCAGTACTTC. Its protein product is CASSPRGGSSGEQYF. Complete variable domain (other parts from reference TRBV18 and TRBJ2-7): NAGVMQNPRHLVRRRGQEARLRCSPMKGHSHVYWYRQLPEEGLKFMVYLQKENIIDESGMPKERFSAEFPKEGPSILRIQQVVRGDSAAYFCASSPRGGSSGEQYFGPGTRLTVT.

This clone occurred once. The V call is TRBV6-1, the J call TRBJ2-3; no clear D. The CDR3 has 13 amino acids. The germline V gene has CDR1 MNHNS and CDR2 SASEGT. V lost 7 bases, J lost 4 bases, and 12 bases lay in between. CDR3 coding DNA: TGTGCCAGCATGCGAGGCAGCGCAGATACGCAGTATTTT. Translation: CASMRGSADTQYF.

This clone has more than one count but fewer than ten. J is TRBJ1-5 and V is TRBV18; perhaps TRBD1 as D (6 bases). In germline, CDR1 is KGHSH, CDR2 LQKENI. Trimming left V 6 bases short and J 3 bases short, with 12 bases between. This CDR3 is built from 14 residues. The CDR3 protein is CASSQGHTNQPQHF. The CDR3 nucleotides read TGTGCCAGCTCGCAGGGACACACCAATCAGCCCCAGCATTTT.

The chain links TRBV6-5 to TRBJ1-1; D gene ambiguous. CDR3 length: 13 amino acids. Germline CDR1 reads MNHEY; CDR2 reads SVGAGI. V dropped 7 bases and J dropped 1 base, with 10 bases sitting between them. CDR3 nucleotides: TGTGCCAGCACTACAAGGCCGAACACTGAAGCTTTCTTT. Translating it yields CASTTRPNTEAFF.

The CDR3 loop is CASRKGQFGPQHF. Written as DNA, the CDR3 is TGCGCCAGCAGAAAGGGGCAATTCGGGCCCCAGCATTTT. The chain combines TRBV5-1 with TRBJ1-5; a possible D gene is TRBD1 (5 bases). V lost 5 bases, J lost 9 bases, and 15 bases lay in between. The CDR3 contains 13 residues. The germline V gene encodes CDR1 SGHRS and CDR2 YFSETQ.

V is TRBV11-2 and J is TRBJ1-3, with 7 bases lining up with TRBD1. The CDR3 covers 17 residues. Per the germline V gene, CDR1 is SGHAT and CDR2 is FQNNGV. V trimming: 6 bases; J trimming: 0 bases; junction bases outside the gene matches: 11. The CDR3 DNA reads TGTGCCAGCAGGGCCGGCAGGGGGGCGAGCTCTGGAAACACCATATATTTT. This encodes CASRAGRGASSGNTIYF.

The genes are TRBV19 and TRBJ2-6; a weak D match, TRBD2 (6 bases). The germline V gene encodes CDR1 LNHDA and CDR2 SQIVND (reference sequence). V was cut by 4 bases and J by 4 bases, with 14 bases left in between. This CDR3 is 16 amino acids long. CDR3 region: CASSTLGGAGANVLTF. For the CDR3, the DNA is TGTGCCAGTAGTACCCTTGGCGGGGCGGGGGCCAACGTCCTGACTTTC.

The chain combines TRBV7-2 with TRBJ1-2; 8 nucleotides line up with TRBD1. The V gene end was trimmed by 2 bases and the J gene end by 9 bases; junction bases not matched to a gene: 11. CDR1 SGHTA and CDR2 FQGNSA come from the germline V gene. The CDR3 is 15 amino acids. DNA of the CDR3: TGTGCCAGCAGCTTATCAGGGGGCGGCGAGTGGAGCTACACCTTC. The encoded protein is CASSLSGGGEWSYTF.

The chain recombines TRBV19 with TRBJ2-2, with TRBD1 as a possible D gene (6 bases). CDR1 is LNHDA, CDR2 SQIVND, per germline (reference sequence). The V and J ends lost 7 bases and 7 bases respectively, with 13 bases between them. This CDR3 spans 13 amino acids. CDR3 loop: CASTTTRGGELFF. In DNA, the CDR3 is TGTGCCAGTACCACAACCAGGGGCGGGGAGCTGTTTTTT.

This clone was seen a few times. The V gene is TRBV5-1, the J gene TRBJ1-1; no definite D call. The CDR3 contains 16 residues. Per the germline V gene, CDR1 is SGHRS and CDR2 is YFSETQ. V dropped 4 bases and J dropped 2 bases, with 18 bases sitting between them. The chain's CDR3 is CASSPRAAAGNTEAFF. The CDR3 DNA is TGCGCCAGCAGCCCCCGGGCCGCCGCCGGTAACACTGAAGCTTTCTTT.

V and J are TRBV6-5 and TRBJ1-2; no definite D call. The CDR3 loop spans 14 amino acids. Germline V gives CDR1 MNHEY, CDR2 SVGAGI. The germline V and J ends were trimmed by 0 bases and 4 bases, with 9 bases remaining between them. CDR3 amino acids: CASSYSHITYGYTF. The CDR3 region has the DNA TGTGCCAGCAGTTACTCCCACATTACCTATGGCTACACCTTC.

This chain joins TRBV4-1 and TRBJ2-2, with a weak D call TRBD2 (5 bases). The CDR3 spans 18 residues. Per germline, CDR1 MGHRA and CDR2 YSYEKL. V lost 1 base, J lost 2 bases, and 17 bases lay in between. The CDR3 here is CASSQAGIPGFNTGELFF. The CDR3 DNA reads TGCGCCAGCAGCCAAGCCGGGATCCCTGGGTTCAACACCGGGGAGCTGTTTTTT.

The chain has TRBV5-4 and TRBJ1-3; D possibly corresponds to TRBD1 (6 bases). The CDR3 runs to 14 residues. In germline, CDR1 is SGHNT, CDR2 YYREEE (reference sequence). Trimming took off 2 bases at V and 7 bases at J, with 13 bases between the two ends. The DNA of the CDR3 is TGTGCCAGCAGCTTAAAGGGGGTGGGCAACACCATATATTTT. This gives the protein CASSLKGVGNTIYF.

This chain connects TRBV11-2 to TRBJ2-2; 9 nucleotides agree with TRBD1. The V gene's germline CDR1 is SGHAT and CDR2 FQNNGV. This CDR3 is built from 15 residues. The V and J ends lost 5 bases and 6 bases, in that order; junction bases with no gene match: 7. The CDR3 nucleotides read TGTGCCAGCAGCCCTATACAGGGGGCGGCCGGGGAGCTGTTTTTT. Amino acids: CASSPIQGAAGELFF.

CDR3 sequence: CASSQIGQGDGYTF. The CDR3 DNA follows: TGCGCCAGCAGCCAAATCGGACAGGGAGATGGCTACACCTTC. The V call is TRBV4-1, the J call TRBJ1-2; the match to TRBD1 covers 8 bases. The CDR3 sequence is 14 residues long. V lost 2 bases and J lost 6; bases outside the gene matches: 5. Germline lookup yields CDR1 MGHRA and CDR2 YSYEKL.

This chain's CDR3 is CASSLGGSNYGYTF. The DNA of the CDR3 is TGTGCCAGCAGCCTGGGAGGCTCCAACTATGGCTACACCTTC. The chain recombines TRBV7-2 with TRBJ1-2; D gene ambiguous. Germline V gene lookup returns CDR1 SGHTA and CDR2 FQGNSA. This CDR3 contains 14 residues. V lost 5 bases, J lost 2 bases, and 12 bases lay in between.

The rearrangement uses TRBV18 and TRBJ1-2; TRBD1 matches at 9 bases. CDR1 and CDR2 (germline): KGHSH, LQKENI. The CDR3 consists of 13 residues. V was clipped by 4 bases and J by 6 bases; unmatched bases: 3. CDR3 nucleotide sequence: TGTGCCAGCTCACGGGGACAGGGACATGGCTACACCTTC. Its translation: CASSRGQGHGYTF.

The chain recombines TRBV5-1 with TRBJ1-4; TRBD1 agrees at 7 bases. Germline assignment: CDR1 SGHRS and CDR2 YFSETQ. The length of the CDR3 is 14 residues. Trimming took 2 bases from V and 6 from J; bases not matched to a gene: 4. The CDR3 DNA is TGCGCCAGCAGCTTAGGGGGCGCGGATGAAAAACTGTTTTTT. Translated: CASSLGGADEKLFF.

The chain combines TRBV11-2 with TRBJ1-5; D uncertain. Between the trimmed V and J ends, which lost 1 base and 6 bases, there was a span of 7 bases. This CDR3 contains 13 residues. Germline CDR1 is SGHAT and CDR2 is FQNNGV. CDR3 amino acids: CASSLGSSQPQHF. The CDR3 coding sequence is TGTGCCAGCAGCTTAGGTAGTAGTCAGCCCCAGCATTTT.

J is TRBJ2-7 and V is TRBV20-1; D not certain. Germline V gene lookup returns CDR1 DFQATT and CDR2 SNEGSKA (reference sequence). The CDR3 has 11 residues. Trimming shortened V by 4 bases and J by 4 bases, and 8 bases separated the two germline ends. The CDR3 reads CSAKRQYEQYF. DNA of the CDR3: TGCAGTGCTAAACGCCAATACGAGCAGTACTTC.

This chain uses TRBV27 with TRBJ1-4; 10 nucleotides match TRBD1. The V gene end was trimmed by 7 bases and the J gene end by 4 bases; junction bases not matched to a gene: 9. The CDR3 sequence is 16 residues long. CDR1 and CDR2 (germline): MNHEY, SMNVEV (reference sequence). The CDR3 region has the DNA TGTGCCAGCACTTTTGCCTGGGACAGGGGTAATGAAAAACTGTTTTTT. It codes for CASTFAWDRGNEKLFF.